The entry below gives a single TCR beta chain sequence along with its context. Each CDR3 protein is one row after TCRdb ran MiXCR on the reads. The sample records 300,000 or so distinct CDR3 sequences, roughly 9.3% being singletons. These data originate in a study of T cell repertoires in cytomegalovirus infection. CDR1 is DFQATT, CDR2 SNEGSKA, per germline (reference sequence). The CDR3 is made up of 14 amino acids. V shed 1 base and J shed 6 bases, with 12 bases lying between them. Sequences were obtained from PBMCs. The clonotype comes from a human donor in good health (CMV status not recorded). Some clones in this sample may be carry-over from other donors' samples. The chain carries TRBV20-1 and TRBJ1-4; D uncertain. CDR3 loop: CSARVGRADEKLFF. DNA for the CDR3: TGCAGTGCTAGAGTGGGGAGGGCGGATGAAAAACTGTTTTTT.